The next 22 T cell receptor beta chains were all read from a single sample in a study of cytomegalovirus exposure and HLA in healthy donors (dated by TCRdb to 2016 to 2017). Receptor libraries were prepared by the immunoSEQ multiplex PCR assay. Sourced from immuneACCESS, this table was stored by TCRdb with only in-frame sequences that have V and J called. A share of the clones is absent; for the studies checked, an unresolved V gene accounts for under half, and the remainder has no known explanation. This sample comprises about 140,000 clones, approximately 85% of them detected only once. Of the sample, almost 1.5% is held by the ten largest clones. The source material was PBMCs. These TCRs come from a woman aged 30 to 39 in good health and CMV-seronegative.

The chain has TRBV2 and TRBJ2-7; 11 positions agree with TRBD1. The J segment lost 1 base and the V segment lost 5 bases, leaving 7 bases of the junction unmatched. Germline-derived CDR1 and CDR2 are SNHLY and FYNNEI. CDR3 length equals 16 residues. CDR3 sequence reads: CASSPSGTGGSYEQYF. DNA of the CDR3: TGTGCCAGCAGTCCATCGGGGACAGGGGGTTCCTACGAGCAGTACTTC. The variable domain in full, with the rest retrieved from reference TRBV2 and TRBJ2-7, is EPEVTQTPSHQVTQMGQEVILRCVPISNHLYFYWYRQILGQKVEFLVSFYNNEISEKSEIFDDQFSVERPDGSNFTLKIRSTKLEDSAMYFCASSPSGTGGSYEQYFGPGTRLTVT.

This chain links TRBV5-1 with TRBJ1-4; D not certain. Per the germline V gene, CDR1 is SGHRS and CDR2 is YFSETQ. CDR3 length equals 13 residues. V lost 0 bases, J lost 8 bases, and 8 bases lay in between. The CDR3 region is CASSLGVEEKLFF. DNA of the CDR3: TGCGCCAGCAGCTTGGGAGTCGAGGAAAAACTGTTTTTT.

This clone was recorded once. This chain links TRBV6-1 with TRBJ2-7; a weak D match, TRBD1 (6 bases). Germline V lookup: CDR1 MNHNS, CDR2 SASEGT. This CDR3 comprises 14 residues. The V gene lost 0 bases and the J gene lost 2 bases, with 8 bases spanning the gap. CDR3 amino acids: CASSEAGTPYEQYF. The DNA for the CDR3 is TGTGCCAGCAGTGAAGCAGGGACACCCTACGAGCAGTACTTC.

This chain uses TRBV2 with TRBJ1-1; 7 bases are shared with TRBD1. Looked up from germline, CDR1 is SNHLY and CDR2 is FYNNEI. V shed 6 bases, J shed 1 base, and the junction held 2 bases outside the gene matches. There are 13 residues in the CDR3. The CDR3 spells CASRGDRNTEAFF. The DNA for the CDR3 is TGTGCCAGCAGAGGGGACAGGAACACTGAAGCTTTCTTT.

The genes are TRBV4-1 and TRBJ1-1; TRBD1 aligns across 7 bases. CDR3 length: 16 amino acids. Germline CDR1 is MGHRA and CDR2 is YSYEKL. The J segment lost 0 bases and the V segment lost 2 bases, leaving 6 bases of the junction unmatched. Here the CDR3 DNA reads TGCGCCAGCAGCCAAAGGGGGACAGCCATGAACACTGAAGCTTTCTTT. Translation gives CASSQRGTAMNTEAFF.

The V gene is TRBV6-1, the J gene TRBJ1-2; D gene uncertain. CDR1 is MNHNS, CDR2 SASEGT, per germline. The CDR3 length is 11 residues. V was cut by 3 bases and J by 5 bases, with 4 bases left in between. CDR3 bases: TGTGCCAGCAGTGAGTTATATGGCTACACCTTC. Translated: CASSELYGYTF.

V and J are TRBV29-1 and TRBJ2-4, with TRBD1 identical over 7 bases. This CDR3 spans 13 amino acids. CDR1 SQVTM and CDR2 ANQGSEA come from the germline V gene. V was pared by 4 bases and J by 4 bases, with 4 bases of the junction left unmatched. CDR3 nucleotide sequence: TGCAGCGTTGCGGGACAGTATAAAAACATTCAGTACTTC. It yields the protein CSVAGQYKNIQYF.

The J gene is TRBJ1-4, the V gene TRBV30, with D uncertain. This CDR3 spans 12 amino acids. Trimming removed 2 bases at V and 7 bases at J, with 8 bases between. CDR1 GTSNPN and CDR2 SVGIG come from the germline V gene (reference sequence). The CDR3 region is CAWSSGFEKLFF. Here the CDR3 DNA reads TGTGCCTGGAGTTCGGGGTTTGAAAAACTGTTTTTT.

Points on this clone: Because the CDR3's place on the DNA is in doubt, the DNA is left out and the CDR3 is given as listed by TCRdb. This sequence joins TRBV28 and TRBJ1-6. Germline CDR1 and CDR2: MDHEN and SYDVKM. The CDR3 is 12 amino acids in total, end residues counted. The CDR3 spells CASSTSGAPLHF.

The rearrangement uses TRBV7-3 and TRBJ2-3; tentatively, D is TRBD2 (6 bases). Germline assignment: CDR1 SGHTA and CDR2 FQGTGA. V lost 5 bases, J lost 4 bases, and 13 bases lay in between. The CDR3 spans 14 residues. The CDR3 DNA follows: TGTGCCAGCAGCCTTGACCGGGACTCAGATACGCAGTATTTT. This translates into CASSLDRDSDTQYF.

This clone was observed a handful of times. The sample has other DNA sequences that encode this CDR3 too. This rearrangement joins TRBV19 to TRBJ2-7; 7 bases match TRBD1. V lost 6 bases to trimming and J lost 3 bases; unmatched junction nucleotides: 2. The CDR3 covers 12 residues. The germline V gene encodes CDR1 LNHDA and CDR2 SQIVND (reference sequence). The CDR3 loop is CASSDRDYEQYF. The CDR3 region has the DNA TGTGCCAGTAGCGACAGGGACTACGAGCAGTACTTC.

The gene calls are TRBV2 and TRBJ1-2, with a tentative D call TRBD1 (6 bases). The CDR3 sequence is 15 residues long. With 2 bases removed from V and 8 bases from J, the gap between germline ends came to 18 bases. Germline V gene sequence: CDR1 SNHLY, CDR2 FYNNEI. The CDR3, as DNA: TGTGCCAGCAGTGAACCTTGGGGGCTGGCAGGGGGCTACACCTTC. Its translation: CASSEPWGLAGGYTF. Drawing the rest from reference TRBV2 and TRBJ1-2, the complete variable domain is EPEVTQTPSHQVTQMGQEVILRCVPISNHLYFYWYRQILGQKVEFLVSFYNNEISEKSEIFDDQFSVERPDGSNFTLKIRSTKLEDSAMYFCASSEPWGLAGGYTFGSGTRLTVV.

This chain uses TRBV9 with TRBJ2-6; 7 nucleotides line up with TRBD1. The CDR3 is made up of 18 amino acids. Losses at the gene ends were 3 bases for V and 0 bases for J; bases not matched to a gene: 9. Per the germline V gene, CDR1 is SGDLS and CDR2 is YYNGEE. The CDR3 DNA reads TGTGCCAGCAGCGCTAGACAGGGTAAAAGCTCTGGGGCCAACGTCCTGACTTTC. Its translation is CASSARQGKSSGANVLTF.

The V gene is TRBV5-4, the J gene TRBJ1-6, with 8 nucleotides matching TRBD1. The trim removed 4 bases at V and 4 bases at J, leaving 7 bases unmatched. From germline, CDR1 is SGHNT and CDR2 YYREEE (reference sequence). The CDR3 is 16 amino acids. The CDR3 nucleotides read TGTGCCAGCAGCCACGGACAGGGAAAATATAATTCACCCCTCCACTTT. It encodes CASSHGQGKYNSPLHF.

The chain recombines TRBV6-1 with TRBJ2-5, with 10 bases that match TRBD1. The CDR3 contains 15 residues. Germline V gene sequence: CDR1 MNHNS, CDR2 SASEGT. The V and J ends lost 1 base and 7 bases, in that order; junction bases with no gene match: 6. The CDR3 sequence: CASSEVGTGAGTQYF. CDR3 DNA: TGTGCCAGCAGTGAAGTTGGGACAGGGGCCGGGACCCAGTACTTC.

This rearrangement joins TRBV6-5 to TRBJ1-2; D may be TRBD1 (5 bases). The V end was cut by 0 bases, the J end by 2 bases, with 10 bases between. This CDR3 is built from 15 residues. The germline CDR1 and CDR2 sequences are MNHEY and SVGAGI. The chain's CDR3 is CASSYSLGGNYGYTF. The CDR3 nucleotides read TGTGCCAGCAGTTACTCGCTGGGGGGAAACTATGGCTACACCTTC.

The J gene is TRBJ1-5, the V gene TRBV5-6; 8 positions agree with TRBD1. The CDR3 extends over 15 amino acids. Germline CDR1 SGHDT, CDR2 YYEEEE. V shed 2 bases, J shed 4 bases, and the junction held 5 bases outside the gene matches. This CDR3 reads CASSLGRGRNQPQHF. Written as DNA, the CDR3 is TGTGCCAGCAGCTTAGGCAGGGGGCGGAATCAGCCCCAGCATTTT.

The chain is built from TRBV6-5 and TRBJ2-7; TRBD2 matches at 11 bases. V lost 5 bases to trimming and J lost 6 bases; unmatched junction nucleotides: 9. Germline V gene lookup returns CDR1 MNHEY and CDR2 SVGAGI. The CDR3 has 15 amino acids. Here the CDR3 DNA reads TGTGCCAGCAGTCACCTTAGCGGGGGGGACTTCGAGCAGTACTTC. Amino acids: CASSHLSGGDFEQYF.

The CDR3 DNA follows: TGTGCCAGCAGCCCCTCGAGCAACTATGGCTACACCTTC. Its translation: CASSPSSNYGYTF. V and J are TRBV7-8 and TRBJ1-2; D is uncertain. V was clipped by 5 bases and J by 2 bases, with 9 bases between them. Per the germline V gene, CDR1 is SGHVS and CDR2 is FQNEAQ. The CDR3 runs to 13 residues.

CDR3 region: CASRPGSTNEQFF. In DNA form, the CDR3 reads TGTGCCAGCAGACCGGGGAGTACCAATGAGCAGTTCTTC. The chain carries TRBV6-5 and TRBJ2-1; TRBD2 is a possible D gene (5 bases). Trimming left V 6 bases short and J 6 bases short, with 12 bases between. Germline V CDR1 and CDR2: MNHEY, SVGAGI. CDR3 length equals 13 residues.

The table lists this clone with a few counts. The chain links TRBV28 to TRBJ2-1; 8 bases line up with TRBD1. Germline trimming cut 7 bases from V and 4 bases from J; bases unmatched to any gene: 3. CDR3 size: 13 residues. Germline V CDR1 and CDR2: MDHEN, SYDVKM. The CDR3, as DNA: TGTGCCAGCATTAGGGACAGGTACAATGAGCAGTTCTTC. Encoded protein: CASIRDRYNEQFF.

This chain connects TRBV4-3 to TRBJ1-4; D unclear. V was trimmed by 0 bases and J by 1 base, leaving 3 bases between them. This CDR3 region has 14 residues. From germline, CDR1 is LGHNA and CDR2 YSLEER. The CDR3 reads CASSQDRTNEKLFF. For the CDR3, the DNA is TGCGCCAGCAGCCAAGACAGAACTAATGAAAAACTGTTTTTT.